Detailed here is one T cell receptor (beta chain). Its recognized antigen is unknown. Per-base qualities were not stored, and no clone one base away is much larger. The data belong to a study of blood T cell repertoires in COVID-19 (dated by TCRdb to about 2020). For context, the study as a whole: Samples covering the acute and convalescent phases of COVID-19 were provided by collaborators in the United States, Italy and Spain. Where HLA class I and class II types were available, the types were taken from metadata supplied by the sample provider, not from assay-based typing. The repertoires were made available in a free public database intended to serve as a resource for research on the immune response to SARS-CoV-2. Subjects who had been exposed to COVID-19, were actively infected with it, or had recovered from it provided the deeply sampled blood TCRbeta repertoires that made up the dataset. The material from the prospective study consisted of cDNA or gDNA derived from T cells, B-cell-depleted T cells, or PBMCs. The samples were drawn from the first 160 participants of the ongoing ImmuneRACE study and from 950 to 1,500 subjects provided by 6 global collaborators. Nearly every sample came with metadata listing a de-identified subject ID, COVID-19 status, age in years and sex. What the work shows at the level of the full study, not this receptor alone: Clinical and demographic metadata were provided uncurated, with the amount varying by source and participant.

The CDR3 measures 15 amino acids from cysteine to phenylalanine. The sequence is cut down to CDR3 DNA, 45 bases in frame from base 1. The germline V gene (reference sequence) yields LNHDA for CDR1 and SQIVND for CDR2. V drops 3 bases and J drops 0 bases, leaving 11 bases in between. One collaborating source in Seattle enrolled patients during active infection and followed them longitudinally through the course of disease. The collaborating institutions used their own protocols to collect whole blood in K2EDTA tubes. Collaborator samples were shipped for TCRbeta analysis as frozen whole blood, isolated PBMCs, or DNA extracted from either sample type. TCRbeta CDR3 regions were amplified from genomic DNA by means of the immunoSEQ Assay, a bias-controlled multiplex PCR. In the original analysis: Nucleated cell counts per sample were estimated from amplification of reference gene primers within the assay. To quantify the absolute abundance of each unique TCRbeta CDR3 rearrangement, sequence reads were collapsed and filtered. For each sample, productive Simpson clonality was calculated as the square root of Simpson's diversity index across productive rearrangements. This immuneACCESS table, as held by TCRdb, lists in-frame sequences with V and J called but not all clones. Of the missing ones, under half trace to an unresolved V gene in checked studies; the others have no known cause. V and J calls and clone size are as listed in that table; D and trimming were resolved from the DNA. The sample contains 140,000 to 150,000 clones, over 75% of them found a single time. Approximately 8% of the sample rests with the top ten.

Recombination connected TRBV19 to TRBJ1-1; TRBD1 is perhaps the D gene, given 5 matching bases. The receptor's source is a woman aged 55-69 years with COVID-19, enrolled during active disease. The specimen was peripheral blood. The DNA sequence is given as TGTGCCAGTAGTATCCCGGGGGGACTGAACACTGAAGCTTTCTTT. Its translation reads: CASSIPGGLNTEAFF.